This T cell receptor (beta chain) was identified during a study of blood T cell repertoires in COVID-19. TCRdb's table, derived via immunoSEQ multiplex PCR, lists solely in-frame clones and lacks some. The table records approximately 230,000 clones, about 86% of them present only once. This clonotype was obtained from an older man with acute or convalescent COVID-19. Sequencing was done on a sample of peripheral blood.

Here the CDR3 DNA reads TGTGCCAGCAGCCACGGACAGGCAACTAATGAAAAACTGTTTTTT. As protein: CASSHGQATNEKLFF. The chain employs TRBV4-2 and TRBJ1-4; 7 bases match TRBD1. The CDR3 runs to 15 residues. The trim removed 3 bases at V and 0 bases at J, leaving 1 base unmatched. Per the germline V gene, CDR1 is LGHNA and CDR2 is YNFKEQ.